This T cell receptor beta chain derives from a study of blood T cell repertoires in COVID-19. Study-wide background: Samples representing acute and convalescent COVID-19 were sourced from the United States, Italy and Spain. T cells, B-cell-depleted T cells, or PBMCs provided the cDNA or gDNA that served as material.

The V and J ends lost 4 bases and 0 bases respectively, with 16 bases between them. Germline-derived CDR1 and CDR2 are MGHRA and YSYEKL. This CDR3 has 17 amino acids. Authors' data handling: Scientists estimated how many nucleated cells there were by amplifying reference gene primers. TCRdb's table, derived via immunoSEQ multiplex PCR, lists solely in-frame clones and lacks some. That table furnishes V, J and clone size, whereas the DNA furnished D and trimming. The sample has roughly 100,000 clones, nearly 90% seen once. What was sequenced was peripheral blood. This clonotype originated in a man aged 45-60 years with active COVID-19. J is TRBJ1-5 and V is TRBV4-1; weak D call: TRBD1 (5 bases). CDR3 amino acids: CASSPWFREDSNQPQHF. The DNA of the CDR3 is TGCGCCAGCAGCCCCTGGTTCAGGGAGGATAGCAATCAGCCCCAGCATTTT.